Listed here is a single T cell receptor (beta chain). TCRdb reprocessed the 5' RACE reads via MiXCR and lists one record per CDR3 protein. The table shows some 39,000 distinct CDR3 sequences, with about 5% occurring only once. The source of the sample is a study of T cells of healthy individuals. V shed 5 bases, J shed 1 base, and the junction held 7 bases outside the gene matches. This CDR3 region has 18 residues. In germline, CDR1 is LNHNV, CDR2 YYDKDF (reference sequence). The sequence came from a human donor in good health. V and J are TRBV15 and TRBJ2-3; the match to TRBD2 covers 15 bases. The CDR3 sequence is CATSPGLAGGTGTDTQYF. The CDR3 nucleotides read TGTGCCACCAGCCCAGGACTAGCGGGGGGGACGGGCACAGATACGCAGTATTTT.